The 14 T cell receptor beta chains below were found in one sample sequenced in a study of naive and memory T cell subsets. Amplification of ligated cDNA took four PCR rounds with SP2 and nested alpha and beta constant primers. TCRdb reprocessed the 5' RACE reads via MiXCR and lists one record per CDR3 protein. Of more than 50,000 distinct CDR3 sequences listed, 6.5% to 9% were seen once; the top ten hold around 21%. An oligonucleotide containing a UMI was ligated to the 3' end of TCR cDNA. These receptors all come from a female donor in good health.

A word on this clonotype: Possible read error: a much larger clone is one base away. The chain joins TRBV7-3 to TRBJ1-1; D call uncertain. CDR3 length: 13 residues. Looked up from germline, CDR1 is SGHTA and CDR2 is FQGTGA. Trimming removed 2 bases from V and 5 bases from J, with 9 bases in between. CDR3 bases: TGTGCCAGCAGCTTAGACATCGCGACTGAAGCTTTCTTT. It is translated as CASSLDIATEAFF.

This clonotype has ten or more counts. J is TRBJ2-1 and V is TRBV5-1; TRBD1 matches 7 bases. The germline CDR1 and CDR2 sequences are SGHRS and YFSETQ. This CDR3 comprises 13 residues. With 3 bases clipped from V and 10 bases from J, the junction kept 7 bases outside the gene matches. The CDR3 here is CASSSPDRAEQFF. In nucleotides, the CDR3 is TGCGCCAGCAGCTCCCCCGACAGGGCCGAGCAGTTCTTC.

This clonotype appeared a few times. This chain joins TRBV30 and TRBJ2-7; D remains unclear. The CDR3 is 13 residues long. Germline CDR1 and CDR2: GTSNPN and SVGIG (reference sequence). Trimming left V 6 bases short and J 3 bases short, with 15 bases between. This chain's CDR3 is CACNPNGFYEQYF. The CDR3 coding sequence is TGTGCCTGCAACCCAAACGGGTTCTACGAGCAGTACTTC.

This clonotype came up many times. This CDR3 reads CASSLRDDQTTF. CDR3 nucleotides: TGCGCCAGCAGCTTGCGTGATGATCAGACCACCTTC. The V call is TRBV5-1, the J call TRBJ1-2, with no clear D. V lost 1 base, J lost 13 bases, and 14 bases lay in between. CDR1 is SGHRS and CDR2 is YFSETQ in the germline V gene. The CDR3 totals 12 residues.

This clonotype was seen many times. Written as DNA, the CDR3 is TGCAGCGTTGAGGCGCGGGACAGGAGCACAGATACGCAGTATTTT. It specifies CSVEARDRSTDTQYF. This chain joins TRBV29-1 and TRBJ2-3; the match to TRBD1 covers 8 bases. J was trimmed by 0 bases and V by 3 bases; bases with no gene match: 5. CDR1 and CDR2 (germline): SQVTM, ANQGSEA. The CDR3 sequence is 15 residues long.

V and J are TRBV29-1 and TRBJ2-5; 9 bases line up with TRBD2. The V segment lost 0 bases and the J segment 2 bases; nucleotides outside the gene matches: 13. The CDR3 runs 18 residues. Germline CDR1 and CDR2: SQVTM and ANQGSEA. The CDR3 is CSVEDLEGLAGMQETQYF. The CDR3 nucleotides read TGCAGCGTTGAAGATCTTGAAGGGCTAGCGGGGATGCAAGAGACCCAGTACTTC.

V is TRBV5-1 and J is TRBJ2-5; D perhaps matches TRBD1 (5 bases). The CDR3 runs to 15 residues. Germline V gives CDR1 SGHRS, CDR2 YFSETQ. V was clipped by 0 bases and J by 3 bases, with 12 bases between them. The CDR3 sequence is CASSLATGRKETQYF. The CDR3 DNA is TGCGCCAGCAGCTTGGCAACAGGACGGAAAGAGACCCAGTACTTC.

The J gene is TRBJ1-5, the V gene TRBV19; TRBD1 aligns across 8 bases. The CDR3 length is 16 residues. Trimming cost V 5 bases and J 4 bases; bases outside gene matches: 10. From germline, CDR1 is LNHDA and CDR2 SQIVND (reference sequence). CDR3 nucleotides: TGTGCCAGTAGTCTAGGCGACAGGGGTCGGAATCAGCCCCAGCATTTT. It yields the protein CASSLGDRGRNQPQHF.

This clonotype was seen only once. V and J are TRBV9 and TRBJ2-1; D is possibly TRBD1 (6 bases). The V gene lost 3 bases and the J gene lost 0 bases, with 10 bases spanning the gap. The CDR3 spans 15 residues. The germline V gene encodes CDR1 SGDLS and CDR2 YYNGEE. The CDR3 is CASSDTGSSYNEQFF. Here the CDR3 DNA reads TGTGCCAGCAGCGACACAGGGTCCTCCTACAATGAGCAGTTCTTC.

This clonotype was observed a few times. The V call is TRBV28, the J call TRBJ1-5; possibly TRBD1 for D (5 bases). V lost 2 bases and J 9 bases, leaving 14 bases between the germline ends. The CDR3 covers 14 residues. Germline V gene data show CDR1 as MDHEN and CDR2 as SYDVKM. The CDR3 DNA reads as TGTGCCAGCAGTTTAGGGGACGCGACTCGGCCCCAGCATTTT. Translation gives CASSLGDATRPQHF.

The chain joins TRBV29-1 to TRBJ2-7; possible D gene TRBD1, 6 bases. Trimming left V 1 base short and J 4 bases short, with 14 bases between. In germline, CDR1 is SQVTM, CDR2 ANQGSEA. This CDR3 is built from 14 residues. The chain's CDR3 is CSVEVRGNEYEQYF. DNA of the CDR3: TGCAGCGTTGAAGTAAGGGGGAATGAATACGAGCAGTACTTC.

The V gene is TRBV18, the J gene TRBJ2-3; D is unresolved. The V gene lost 0 bases and the J gene lost 0 bases, with 4 bases spanning the gap. Germline V lookup: CDR1 KGHSH, CDR2 LQKENI. The length of the CDR3 is 14 residues. The DNA of the CDR3 is TGTGCCAGCTCACCACCGTTCAGCACAGATACGCAGTATTTT. Translation: CASSPPFSTDTQYF.

This clonotype has at least ten counts. The chain has TRBV20-1 and TRBJ1-1; TRBD1 matches 7 bases. The germline gives CDR1 DFQATT, CDR2 SNEGSKA (reference sequence). The CDR3 loop spans 12 amino acids. J lost 4 bases, V lost 5 bases, and 4 bases had no gene match. CDR3 nucleotides: TGCAGTGCTTTCGCAGGGGGCACTGAAGCTTTCTTT. The encoded protein is CSAFAGGTEAFF.

There are a few counts of this clonotype. The rearrangement uses TRBV2 and TRBJ2-5, with unresolved D. The CDR3 has 12 amino acids. V lost 6 bases and J lost 6, with 11 bases in between. Germline V gene lookup returns CDR1 SNHLY and CDR2 FYNNEI. CDR3 region: CASRDDVQTQYF. The CDR3 DNA reads as TGTGCCAGCAGGGACGACGTACAGACCCAGTACTTC.